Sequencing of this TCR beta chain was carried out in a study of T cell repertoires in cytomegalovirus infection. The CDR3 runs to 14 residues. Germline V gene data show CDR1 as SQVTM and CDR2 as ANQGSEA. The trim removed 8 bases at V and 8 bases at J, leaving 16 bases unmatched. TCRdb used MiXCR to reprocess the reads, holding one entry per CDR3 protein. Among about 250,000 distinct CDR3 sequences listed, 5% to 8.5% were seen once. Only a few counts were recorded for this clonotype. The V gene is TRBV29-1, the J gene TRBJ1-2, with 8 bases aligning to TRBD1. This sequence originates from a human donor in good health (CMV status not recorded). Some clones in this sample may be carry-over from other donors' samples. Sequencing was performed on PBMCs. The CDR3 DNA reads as TGCAGCCCTTCCAGCATTACAGGGGGTCGCGGCTACACCTTC. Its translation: CSPSSITGGRGYTF.